This T cell receptor (beta chain) derives from a study of human T cells and chemical hapten exposure. General study findings and limits: There was no change with DPC sensitization in TCRs above 1 in 1000 frequency. In the PT1 data, expanded TCR counts showed a positive correlation with patch test score.

Time point denoted: patch test 1, 2 weeks after DPC sensitization. Stated treatment: therapeutic diphenylcyclopropenone sensitization with weekly scalp DPC. V lost 5 bases, J lost 6 bases, and 9 bases stayed unmatched. The CDR3 spans 14 residues. Germline-derived CDR1 and CDR2 are DFQATT and SNEGSKA (reference sequence). Many counts were recorded for this clonotype. What it binds is not known. In the library, unique molecular identifiers were attached to individual cDNA molecules. Using its own MiXCR run on the RACE reads, TCRdb lists one record per CDR3 protein. The sample contains some 77,000 distinct CDR3 sequences, under 13% of which appear only once.

This TCR was sampled from a woman between 50 and 59 years old with alopecia areata. Some clones in this sample may be carry-over from other donors' samples. This material consisted of whole blood, taken in connection with sensitization to the hapten diphenylcyclopropenone (DPC). The chain joins TRBV20-1 to TRBJ2-5; TRBD2 matches at 10 bases. CDR3: CSASPTSGLKTQYF. CDR3 sequence (DNA): TGCAGTGCTTCCCCGACTAGCGGGTTGAAGACCCAGTACTTC.